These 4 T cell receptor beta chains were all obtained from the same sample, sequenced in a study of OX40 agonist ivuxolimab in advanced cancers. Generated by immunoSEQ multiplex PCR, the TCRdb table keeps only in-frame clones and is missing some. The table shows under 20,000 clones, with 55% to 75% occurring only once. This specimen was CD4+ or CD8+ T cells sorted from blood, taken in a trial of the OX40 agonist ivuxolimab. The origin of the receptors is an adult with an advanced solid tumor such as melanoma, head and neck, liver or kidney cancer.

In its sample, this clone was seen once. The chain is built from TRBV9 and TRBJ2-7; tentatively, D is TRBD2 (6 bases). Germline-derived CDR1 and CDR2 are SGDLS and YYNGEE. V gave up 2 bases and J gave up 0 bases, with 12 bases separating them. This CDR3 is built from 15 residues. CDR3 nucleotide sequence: TGTGCCAGCAGCGTCGGCGGGGCCTCCTCCTACGAGCAGTACTTC. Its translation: CASSVGGASSYEQYF.

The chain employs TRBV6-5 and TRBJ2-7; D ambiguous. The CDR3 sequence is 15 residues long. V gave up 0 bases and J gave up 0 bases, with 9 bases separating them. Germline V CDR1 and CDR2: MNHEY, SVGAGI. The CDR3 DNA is TGTGCCAGCAGTTACTCGTCAGTCAGCTCCTACGAGCAGTACTTC. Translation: CASSYSSVSSYEQYF.

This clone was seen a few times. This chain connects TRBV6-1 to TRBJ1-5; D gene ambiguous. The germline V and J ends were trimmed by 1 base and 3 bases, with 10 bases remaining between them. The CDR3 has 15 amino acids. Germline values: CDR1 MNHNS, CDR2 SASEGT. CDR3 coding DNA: TGTGCCAGCAGTGAAGTCCCAGACAACAATCAGCCCCAGCATTTT. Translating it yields CASSEVPDNNQPQHF.

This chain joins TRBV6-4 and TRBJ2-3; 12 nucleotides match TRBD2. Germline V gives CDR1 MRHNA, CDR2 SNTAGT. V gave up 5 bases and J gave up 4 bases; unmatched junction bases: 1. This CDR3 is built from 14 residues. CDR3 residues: CASSPSGGADTQYF. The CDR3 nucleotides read TGTGCCAGCAGTCCTAGCGGGGGGGCAGATACGCAGTATTTT.